What follows are 8 T cell receptor beta chains derived from one specimen sequenced in a study of T cell changes during pregnancy in multiple sclerosis. Profiled with immunoSEQ multiplex PCR; TCRdb holds only in-frame clones, not every one. Here the sample spans around 30,000 clones, over 75% being singletons. Here the sequenced sample was CD8+ T cells from peripheral blood mononuclear cells, taken in the second trimester of pregnancy. All receptors derive from a female donor with multiple sclerosis, enrolled in a pregnancy study.

The V call is TRBV5-4, the J call TRBJ2-1; the match to TRBD2 covers 7 bases. Trimming at V came to 0 bases and at J to 2 bases, leaving 5 bases not matched to a gene. The CDR3 is 16 residues long. Germline assignment: CDR1 SGHNT and CDR2 YYREEE (reference sequence). Written as DNA, the CDR3 is TGTGCCAGCAGCTTGGATGAGGGAGGGCCCTACAATGAGCAGTTCTTC. Amino acids: CASSLDEGGPYNEQFF.

The chain employs TRBV2 and TRBJ2-7; a possible D gene is TRBD1 (6 bases). Germline V CDR1 and CDR2: SNHLY, FYNNEI. The V end lost 8 bases, the J end lost 2 bases, and 13 bases lay between the germline ends. The CDR3 sequence is 13 residues long. The CDR3 DNA sequence: TGTGCCAGCTCCGGGACACTAACCTACGAGCAGTACTTC. Translation gives CASSGTLTYEQYF.

V usage is TRBV7-6 and J usage is TRBJ2-7, with D unresolved. V shed 4 bases and J shed 4 bases, with 11 bases lying between them. CDR1 and CDR2 (germline): SGHVS, FNYEAQ. The CDR3 loop spans 13 amino acids. In nucleotides, the CDR3 is TGTGCCAGCAGCTACGGGTCCTTATACGAGCAGTACTTC. It is translated as CASSYGSLYEQYF.

The chain couples TRBV7-9 to TRBJ2-4; the match to TRBD1 covers 9 bases. The V and J ends lost 6 bases and 6 bases, in that order; junction bases with no gene match: 9. The CDR3 has 15 residues. Germline loops: CDR1 SEHNR, CDR2 FQNEAQ (reference sequence). The DNA for the CDR3 is TGTGCCAGCAGGGGGACAGGGCCGCCGGGAAACATTCAGTACTTC. Translating it yields CASRGTGPPGNIQYF.

The table lists this clone with a few counts. The J gene is TRBJ2-3, the V gene TRBV4-1; 8 bases match TRBD2. The junction had 24 bases not matched to a gene; V was cut back by 4 bases and J by 0 bases. The CDR3 runs to 22 residues. Germline V gives CDR1 MGHRA, CDR2 YSYEKL. The CDR3 bases are TGCGCCAGCAGCCCGCTAGGGGGTGGGCTAGCGGGCGCACCAGTTAGCACAGATACGCAGTATTTT. Amino acids: CASSPLGGGLAGAPVSTDTQYF.

The chain employs TRBV27 and TRBJ1-2; the match to TRBD1 covers 7 bases. Losses at the gene ends were 2 bases for V and 2 bases for J; bases not matched to a gene: 8. The CDR3 runs 16 residues. CDR1 MNHEY and CDR2 SMNVEV come from the germline V gene (reference sequence). This CDR3 reads CASSLAPGTVNYGYTF. CDR3 bases: TGTGCCAGCAGTTTAGCTCCCGGGACAGTAAACTATGGCTACACCTTC.

The chain carries TRBV19 and TRBJ2-1; D may be TRBD1 (5 bases). Trimming removed 6 bases from V and 3 bases from J, with 18 bases in between. Germline assignment: CDR1 LNHDA and CDR2 SQIVND (reference sequence). CDR3 length equals 16 residues. CDR3 in DNA: TGTGCCAGTAGCTACAGGCCCTTTTCCATCTACAATGAGCAGTTCTTC. It specifies CASSYRPFSIYNEQFF. The full variable domain, completed using reference TRBV19 and TRBJ2-1, is DGGITQSPKYLFRKEGQNVTLSCEQNLNHDAMYWYRQDPGQGLRLIYYSQIVNDFQKGDIAEGYSVSREKKESFPLTVTSAQKNPTAFYLCASSYRPFSIYNEQFFGPGTRLTVL.

This clone was picked up one time. V usage is TRBV7-9 and J usage is TRBJ2-7; no clear D. The CDR3 spans 12 residues. The germline V and J ends were trimmed by 0 bases and 6 bases, with 6 bases remaining between them. Germline V gives CDR1 SEHNR, CDR2 FQNEAQ (reference sequence). CDR3 amino acids: CASSLALSEQYF. In nucleotides, the CDR3 is TGTGCCAGCAGCTTAGCTTTGAGCGAGCAGTACTTC.